Listed here are 20 T cell receptor beta chains from one sample, sequenced in a study of blood T cell repertoires in COVID-19. Profiled with immunoSEQ multiplex PCR; TCRdb holds only in-frame clones, not every one. Of under 300,000 clones in the sample, roughly 84% were seen once. Specimen: peripheral blood. Source of these receptors: a human donor with COVID-19, enrolled during active disease. The donor label of this sample is uncertain.

The chain employs TRBV5-1 and TRBJ2-7; 8 nucleotides match TRBD1. The CDR3 is 14 residues long. Germline V lookup: CDR1 SGHRS, CDR2 YFSETQ. V lost 4 bases to trimming and J lost 6 bases; unmatched junction nucleotides: 9. The chain's CDR3 is CASSTDRESAEQYF. DNA for the CDR3: TGCGCCAGCAGCACGGACAGGGAGTCCGCCGAGCAGTACTTC.

The chain links TRBV11-3 to TRBJ2-7; 7 bases are a match to TRBD2. The CDR3 runs to 12 residues. Germline V gene sequence: CDR1 SGHNT, CDR2 YENEEA. Trimming cost V 5 bases and J 4 bases; bases outside gene matches: 2. CDR3 amino acids: CASSPGGYEQYF. The CDR3 bases are TGTGCCAGCAGCCCCGGGGGGTACGAGCAGTACTTC.

V is TRBV4-2 and J is TRBJ2-7; 10 bases match TRBD2. Germline V CDR1 and CDR2: LGHNA, YNFKEQ. After removal of 0 bases from V and 2 bases from J, the junction contained 10 bases not matched to a gene. This CDR3 has 18 residues. In DNA, the CDR3 is TGTGCCAGCAGCCAAGATGCGGGGGCTAGCGGGAGTACCTACGAGCAGTACTTC. Protein product: CASSQDAGASGSTYEQYF.

The chain joins TRBV11-1 to TRBJ1-1, with D tentatively TRBD1 (5 bases). This CDR3 is 14 amino acids long. Looked up from germline, CDR1 is SGHAT and CDR2 is FQDESV (reference sequence). V was cut by 3 bases and J by 2 bases, with 10 bases left in between. CDR3 in DNA: TGTGCCAGCAGCTTCGACAGAGAAAACACTGAAGCTTTCTTT. This encodes CASSFDRENTEAFF.

The rearrangement joins TRBV27 to TRBJ2-3; TRBD2 aligns across 8 bases. CDR3 length: 15 amino acids. The V and J ends lost 2 bases and 5 bases, in that order; junction bases with no gene match: 6. The germline gives CDR1 MNHEY, CDR2 SMNVEV (reference sequence). The DNA of the CDR3 is TGTGCCAGCAGTTTAAAAGGGCTAGCGGGAGATACGCAGTATTTT. This translates into CASSLKGLAGDTQYF.

The rearrangement joins TRBV27 to TRBJ1-2; 9 bases fit TRBD1. This CDR3 has 14 amino acids. V was clipped by 4 bases and J by 3 bases; unmatched bases: 3. CDR1 is MNHEY and CDR2 is SMNVEV in the germline V gene (reference sequence). The DNA for the CDR3 is TGTGCCAGCAGTTGGGACAGGGAGGACTATGGCTACACCTTC. Its protein is CASSWDREDYGYTF.

In this sample, this clone turned up once. This sample includes further DNA sequences coding for the same CDR3. The chain combines TRBV28 with TRBJ1-3, with TRBD1 matching 8 bases. The CDR3 runs 13 residues. V shed 6 bases, J shed 2 bases, and the junction held 0 bases outside the gene matches. The germline CDR1 and CDR2 sequences are MDHEN and SYDVKM. CDR3 sequence (DNA): TGTGCCAGCAGGACAGGGGCTGGAAACACCATATATTTT. It translates to CASRTGAGNTIYF.

The chain employs TRBV9 and TRBJ2-2; D is possibly TRBD2 (5 bases). Trimming removed 3 bases at V and 6 bases at J, with 15 bases between. Germline V gene sequence: CDR1 SGDLS, CDR2 YYNGEE. The CDR3 spans 15 residues. This CDR3 reads CASSERGRESGELFF. The CDR3 DNA follows: TGTGCCAGCAGCGAGAGAGGGCGAGAATCCGGGGAGCTGTTTTTT.

This clone was picked up a small number of times. The chain recombines TRBV18 with TRBJ2-5, with D possibly being TRBD1 (5 bases). V was clipped by 3 bases and J by 2 bases, with 16 bases between them. This CDR3 spans 16 amino acids. The germline V gene encodes CDR1 KGHSH and CDR2 LQKENI. This CDR3 is CASSPSMTVLQETQYF. Here the CDR3 DNA reads TGTGCCAGCTCACCGTCAATGACAGTACTACAAGAGACCCAGTACTTC.

This chain uses TRBV30 with TRBJ2-7; TRBD1 agrees at 7 bases. This CDR3 has 15 residues. Trimming removed 5 bases from V and 0 bases from J; junction bases left unmatched: 10. In germline, CDR1 is GTSNPN, CDR2 SVGIG (reference sequence). The CDR3 region is CAWQILGQPSYEQYF. The CDR3 bases are TGTGCCTGGCAAATTTTGGGACAGCCCTCCTACGAGCAGTACTTC.

The chain uses TRBV2 and TRBJ2-2; TRBD2 matches at 9 bases. J lost 4 bases, V lost 6 bases, and 9 bases had no gene match. The CDR3 has 16 residues. Per the germline V gene, CDR1 is SNHLY and CDR2 is FYNNEI. This chain's CDR3 is CASSNSGRGGTGELFF. CDR3 coding DNA: TGTGCCAGCAGCAATAGCGGGAGAGGGGGCACCGGGGAGCTGTTTTTT. Drawing the rest from reference TRBV2 and TRBJ2-2, the complete variable domain is EPEVTQTPSHQVTQMGQEVILRCVPISNHLYFYWYRQILGQKVEFLVSFYNNEISEKSEIFDDQFSVERPDGSNFTLKIRSTKLEDSAMYFCASSNSGRGGTGELFFGEGSRLTVL.

The chain couples TRBV7-9 to TRBJ2-7; D gene unclear. The CDR3 is 13 amino acids. CDR1 and CDR2 from the germline V gene are SEHNR and FQNEAQ (reference sequence). V lost 1 base and J lost 2, with 6 bases in between. Here the CDR3 reads CASSLGSAYEQYF. CDR3 nucleotides: TGTGCCAGCAGCTTAGGGTCGGCCTACGAGCAGTACTTC.

This rearrangement joins TRBV7-8 to TRBJ1-5; 10 bases are shared with TRBD1. V shed 5 bases, J shed 11 bases, and the junction held 15 bases outside the gene matches. Germline V gene lookup returns CDR1 SGHVS and CDR2 FQNEAQ. The CDR3 loop spans 16 amino acids. For the CDR3, the DNA is TGTGCCAGCAGCCCCGATTCATCGGACAGGGGGGGATCCCAGCATTTT. It codes for CASSPDSSDRGGSQHF.

V usage is TRBV10-1 and J usage is TRBJ2-7; TRBD1 matches at 8 bases. The CDR3 has 13 amino acids. From germline, CDR1 is WNHNN and CDR2 SYGVQD (reference sequence). The V segment lost 7 bases and the J segment 0 bases; nucleotides outside the gene matches: 2. The CDR3 sequence is CASTGTGSYEQYF. CDR3 in DNA: TGCGCCAGCACCGGGACAGGCTCCTACGAGCAGTACTTC.

The chain is built from TRBV27 and TRBJ1-1; D not certain. Germline CDR1 and CDR2: MNHEY and SMNVEV (reference sequence). The CDR3 spans 13 residues. V was shortened by 0 bases and J by 7 bases, with 9 bases between the two germline ends. CDR3 residues: CASSLSVGSEAFF. The CDR3 DNA sequence: TGTGCCAGCAGTTTATCAGTGGGGAGTGAAGCTTTCTTT.

This clone was observed a few times. The chain uses TRBV7-9 and TRBJ2-7; 12 positions agree with TRBD2. The CDR3 covers 15 residues. Trimming removed 5 bases from V and 5 bases from J; junction bases left unmatched: 7. Germline V gene sequence: CDR1 SEHNR, CDR2 FQNEAQ (reference sequence). Here the CDR3 reads CASSQRLAGVHEQYF. The CDR3 DNA sequence: TGTGCCAGCAGCCAACGACTAGCGGGAGTCCACGAGCAGTACTTC.

The chain carries TRBV7-9 and TRBJ2-1, with TRBD2 matching 8 bases. This CDR3 spans 16 amino acids. CDR1 is SEHNR, CDR2 FQNEAQ, per germline (reference sequence). With 3 bases clipped from V and 3 bases from J, the junction kept 7 bases outside the gene matches. CDR3 DNA sequence: TGTGCCAGCAGCTTTTCCAGCGGGAGAGGCTACAATGAGCAGTTCTTC. This sequence encodes CASSFSSGRGYNEQFF. Drawing the rest from reference TRBV7-9 and TRBJ2-1, the complete variable domain is DTGVSQNPRHKITKRGQNVTFRCDPISEHNRLYWYRQTLGQGPEFLTYFQNEAQLEKSRLLSDRFSAERPKGSFSTLEIQRTEQGDSAMYLCASSFSSGRGYNEQFFGPGTRLTVL.

Turning to this clone: Sequence at one end of the junction differs from germline and may be a read error. The chain uses TRBV7-7 and TRBJ1-1; 8 bases match TRBD1. CDR1 and CDR2 from the germline V gene are SSHAT and FNYEAQ (reference sequence). CDR3 length: 15 amino acids. The CDR3 region is CASSLKQGGLTEAFF. Here the CDR3 DNA reads TGTGCTAGCAGCTTAAAACAGGGGGGGCTCACTGAAGCTTTCTTT.

The CDR3 loop is CASSSKRYYGYTF. CDR3 nucleotides: TGTGCCAGCAGCTCCAAGAGGTACTATGGCTACACCTTC. The V and J genes are TRBV7-2 and TRBJ1-2; D gene unclear. Germline V gene lookup returns CDR1 SGHTA and CDR2 FQGNSA. Trimming pared 4 bases from V and 3 bases from J, leaving 9 bases between. The CDR3 sequence is 13 residues long.

The chain recombines TRBV3-1 (or the pseudogene TRBV3-2) with TRBJ2-7; D may be TRBD1 (5 bases). Trimming stripped 1 base from V and 0 bases from J, with 7 bases between. The CDR3 has 14 amino acids. Per germline, CDR1 LGHDT and CDR2 YNNKEL (reference sequence). The CDR3 DNA sequence: TGTGCCAGCAGCCAAGTCAGGGTCTCCTACGAGCAGTACTTC. Protein product: CASSQVRVSYEQYF.